In this sample, the clone carrying this T cell receptor beta chain turned up a few times. Its antigen is unidentified. The data were taken from a study of T cells in Graves' hyperthyroidism and ophthalmopathy. Regarding the study as a whole: Blood also held most thyroid clonotypes expanded beyond 0.001.

Trimming pared 0 bases from V and 9 bases from J, leaving 10 bases between. CDR3 length: 13 residues. The germline V gene has CDR1 SGHRS and CDR2 YFSETQ. RNA transcripts served as the template for amplifying TCR beta CDR3 regions. The HTBI primer set served for first-round RT-PCR of the TCR CDR3. TCRdb analysed the multiplex PCR reads with MiXCR anew, one entry per CDR3 protein. Of approximately 720,000 distinct CDR3 sequences in the sample, over 15% were seen once. Diagnosis rested on symptoms, serum thyroxine and TRAb, thyroid ultrasound, and orbital computed tomography. The clonotype originates from a woman between 45 and 65 years old with Graves' hyperthyroidism that later progressed to Graves' ophthalmopathy. The J gene is TRBJ2-1, the V gene TRBV5-1; D not certain. Sequencing was done on a sample of blood. CDR3: CASSLAQVGEQFF. The CDR3 bases are TGCGCCAGCAGCTTGGCCCAGGTCGGTGAGCAGTTCTTC.